A single sample is the source of the 14 T cell receptor beta chains below, sequenced in a study of cytomegalovirus exposure and HLA in healthy donors. The PCR had 60 Vbeta and 13 Jbeta primers. The assay was immunoSEQ multiplex PCR, and TCRdb's table has in-frame clones only and misses some. This sample has about 160,000 clones, with 65% to 80% found just once. The sample consisted of PBMCs. The receptors shown here come from a female donor in good health and CMV-seronegative.

The rearrangement links TRBV5-1 to TRBJ1-1; a weak D match, TRBD1 (5 bases). Germline V lookup: CDR1 SGHRS, CDR2 YFSETQ. The CDR3 is 15 residues long. Trimming cost V 4 bases and J 8 bases, with 21 bases left between them. The CDR3 nucleotides read TGCGCCAGCAGCCAGAGGGAGGCTTGGGACGAAGAAGCTTTCTTT. Protein product: CASSQREAWDEEAFF. The full variable domain, with the rest looked up from reference TRBV5-1 and TRBJ1-1, is KAGVTQTPRYLIKTRGQQVTLSCSPISGHRSVSWYQQTPGQGLQFLFEYFSETQRNKGNFPGRFSGRQFSNSRSEMNVSTLELGDSALYLCASSQREAWDEEAFFGQGTRLTVV.

The rearrangement joins TRBV6-5 to TRBJ1-4; TRBD1 aligns across 7 bases. Looked up from germline, CDR1 is MNHEY and CDR2 is SVGAGI. J lost 5 bases, V lost 5 bases, and 8 bases had no gene match. The CDR3 loop spans 15 amino acids. The CDR3 DNA follows: TGTGCCAGCAGTGCCCCGGGACAGCCAAATGAAAAACTGTTTTTT. Translated: CASSAPGQPNEKLFF.

J is TRBJ2-7 and V is TRBV5-1; TRBD2 agrees at 12 bases. This CDR3 has 14 amino acids. CDR1 is SGHRS, CDR2 YFSETQ, per germline. Trimming cost V 5 bases and J 6 bases; bases outside gene matches: 6. This chain's CDR3 is CASRLTSGGLEQYF. The CDR3 DNA reads as TGCGCCAGCAGACTGACTAGCGGGGGCCTCGAGCAGTACTTC. Full variable domain (outside the CDR3, taken from reference TRBV5-1 and TRBJ2-7): KAGVTQTPRYLIKTRGQQVTLSCSPISGHRSVSWYQQTPGQGLQFLFEYFSETQRNKGNFPGRFSGRQFSNSRSEMNVSTLELGDSALYLCASRLTSGGLEQYFGPGTRLTVT.

The table lists this clone with a few counts. The chain combines TRBV4-1 with TRBJ1-2, with a weak D call TRBD1 (5 bases). CDR1 and CDR2 (germline): MGHRA, YSYEKL. V was clipped by 4 bases and J by 6 bases, with 15 bases between them. This CDR3 is built from 14 residues. The CDR3 DNA reads TGCGCCAGCAGCCCCCGGAGTGCGGGGGATGGCTACACCTTC. It is translated as CASSPRSAGDGYTF.

The V call is TRBV2, the J call TRBJ2-3; possible D gene TRBD1, 5 bases. The CDR3 covers 15 residues. V lost 1 base and J lost 2, with 10 bases in between. Germline CDR1 reads SNHLY; CDR2 reads FYNNEI. The DNA of the CDR3 is TGTGCCAGCAGTGAAGAGGGGTGGTTCACAGATACGCAGTATTTT. Encoded protein: CASSEEGWFTDTQYF.

The chain recombines TRBV9 with TRBJ2-5, with 7 bases aligning to TRBD1. Per germline, CDR1 SGDLS and CDR2 YYNGEE. J was trimmed by 2 bases and V by 0 bases; bases with no gene match: 4. CDR3 size: 15 residues. CDR3 nucleotides: TGTGCCAGCAGCGTAGATCTCAGGGGGCAAGAGACCCAGTACTTC. Its translation is CASSVDLRGQETQYF. Supplemented by reference TRBV9 and TRBJ2-5, the full variable domain reads DSGVTQTPKHLITATGQRVTLRCSPRSGDLSVYWYQQSLDQGLQFLIQYYNGEERAKGNILERFSAQQFPDLHSELNLSSLELGDSALYFCASSVDLRGQETQYFGPGTRLLVL.

This clone was seen more than once but under ten times. The chain employs TRBV7-3 and TRBJ2-3, with 7 bases that match TRBD1. The ends lost 5 bases at V and 1 base at J; junction bases unmatched: 3. This CDR3 contains 14 residues. Germline CDR1 and CDR2: SGHTA and FQGTGA. The CDR3: CASSITGGTDTQYF. CDR3 bases: TGTGCCAGCAGCATCACAGGGGGCACAGATACGCAGTATTTT.

The rearrangement uses TRBV11-2 and TRBJ2-1; 10 positions agree with TRBD2. CDR3 length: 16 residues. Germline CDR1 and CDR2: SGHAT and FQNNGV. Germline trimming cut 5 bases from V and 9 bases from J; bases unmatched to any gene: 13. The CDR3 DNA follows: TGTGCCAGCAGCCGGCTGACTAGCGGGCCTTACGGTGAGCAGTTCTTC. This codes for CASSRLTSGPYGEQFF.

The chain is built from TRBV5-4 and TRBJ1-1, with TRBD1 identical over 8 bases. The V segment lost 5 bases and the J segment 1 base; nucleotides outside the gene matches: 4. CDR1 and CDR2 (germline): SGHNT, YYREEE (reference sequence). The CDR3 loop spans 14 amino acids. CDR3 loop: CASSPQGANTEAFF. DNA for the CDR3: TGTGCCAGCAGTCCTCAGGGGGCGAACACTGAAGCTTTCTTT.

The V gene is TRBV5-1, the J gene TRBJ2-3; 11 positions match TRBD2. The V segment lost 2 bases and the J segment 5 bases; nucleotides outside the gene matches: 7. This CDR3 spans 16 amino acids. Germline lookup yields CDR1 SGHRS and CDR2 YFSETQ. CDR3 protein: CASSFGTSGGVDTQYF. CDR3 sequence (DNA): TGCGCCAGCAGCTTTGGGACTAGCGGAGGGGTAGATACGCAGTATTTT. Using reference TRBV5-1 and TRBJ2-3 for the parts outside the CDR3, the full variable domain is KAGVTQTPRYLIKTRGQQVTLSCSPISGHRSVSWYQQTPGQGLQFLFEYFSETQRNKGNFPGRFSGRQFSNSRSEMNVSTLELGDSALYLCASSFGTSGGVDTQYFGPGTRLTVL.

The CDR3 sequence is CASSYSQDLSGNTIYF. CDR3 nucleotide sequence: TGTGCCAGCAGTTACTCACAGGATCTCTCTGGAAACACCATATATTTT. The chain uses TRBV6-6 and TRBJ1-3, with D possibly matching TRBD1 (5 bases). With 0 bases removed from V and 0 bases from J, the gap between germline ends came to 9 bases. The CDR3 contains 16 residues. Germline loops: CDR1 MNHNY, CDR2 SVGAGI (reference sequence).

The chain uses TRBV7-3 and TRBJ2-3; perhaps TRBD2 as D (7 bases). The V and J ends lost 8 bases and 2 bases respectively, with 14 bases between them. Germline CDR1 SGHTA, CDR2 FQGTGA. The CDR3 covers 14 residues. The CDR3 nucleotides are TGTGCCAGCGGGGGGGGCCCGAACACAGATACGCAGTATTTT. Its protein is CASGGGPNTDTQYF.

This chain connects TRBV5-1 to TRBJ2-5; a possible D gene is TRBD2 (6 bases). V lost 3 bases and J lost 2, with 11 bases in between. Germline CDR1 reads SGHRS; CDR2 reads YFSETQ. The CDR3 is made up of 14 amino acids. As DNA, the CDR3 is TGCGCCAGCAGCTCGGGACTGCTACAAGAGACCCAGTACTTC. This codes for CASSSGLLQETQYF.

The J gene is TRBJ2-1, the V gene TRBV10-1; D possibly corresponds to TRBD1 (5 bases). CDR1 is WNHNN, CDR2 SYGVQD, per germline (reference sequence). The CDR3 is 18 amino acids. Between the trimmed V and J ends, which lost 3 bases and 7 bases, there was a span of 25 bases. The CDR3 loop reads CASSEIPRAKGYCNEQFF. CDR3 nucleotides: TGCGCCAGCAGTGAAATTCCCAGGGCGAAGGGGTACTGTAATGAGCAGTTCTTC.